The TCR beta chain described here comes from a study of blood T cell repertoires in COVID-19. Overall study: From T cells, B-cell-depleted T cells, or PBMCs came the material, which was cDNA or gDNA.

The length of the CDR3 is 16 residues. Germline V gives CDR1 SGHRS, CDR2 YFSETQ. V trimming: 1 base; J trimming: 0 bases; junction bases outside the gene matches: 4. A Seattle source enrolled patients during active infection and followed them longitudinally. Methods used by the authors: Reference gene primers were amplified, and this amplification served to estimate nucleated cell counts. TCRdb keeps only in-frame clones here, not all; method: immunoSEQ multiplex PCR. Clonal size and the V and J genes are those of that table, whereas D and trimming came from the DNA. The repertoire holds about 180,000 clones, with about four fifths as singletons.

V usage is TRBV5-1 and J usage is TRBJ2-1, with 7 bases aligning to TRBD2. The sample taken for sequencing was peripheral blood. The clonotype comes from a woman in her sixties or seventies with COVID-19, enrolled during active disease. The CDR3 DNA follows: TGCGCCAGCAGCTTGCAAGGGGAGGGCTCCTACAATGAGCAGTTCTTC. Translated, it gives CASSLQGEGSYNEQFF.